Following are 5 T cell receptor beta chains from one sample sequenced in a study of blood T cell repertoires in COVID-19. The protocol was immunoSEQ multiplex PCR, while the TCRdb copy is restricted to in-frame clones and leaves out a portion. The data contain 75,000 or so clones, approximately 91% of them singletons. The sample taken for sequencing was peripheral blood. These receptors were obtained from a man between 65 and 79 years old with acute or convalescent COVID-19.

This chain links TRBV28 with TRBJ2-7, with 7 bases identical to TRBD1. This CDR3 has 15 amino acids. J gave up 0 bases and V 5 bases, and 7 bases lay outside the gene matches. Germline CDR1 is MDHEN and CDR2 is SYDVKM. Here the CDR3 reads CASSRRTGRSYEQYF. The DNA for the CDR3 is TGTGCCAGCAGTAGACGGACAGGTCGCTCCTACGAGCAGTACTTC.

CDR3 residues: CASSQSTSWSQYF. The CDR3 DNA reads as TGTGCCAGCAGTCAATCGACTAGCTGGTCGCAGTATTTT. J is TRBJ2-3 and V is TRBV6-2 or TRBV6-3, with 7 bases that match TRBD2. Trimming at V came to 5 bases and at J to 10 bases, leaving 9 bases not matched to a gene. Looked up from germline, CDR1 is MNHEY and CDR2 is SVGEGT. The CDR3 covers 13 residues.

The CDR3 spells CASRDSGTGSYEQYF. The CDR3 bases are TGTGCCAGCAGAGATTCCGGGACAGGGTCCTACGAGCAGTACTTC. The genes are TRBV28 and TRBJ2-7, with TRBD1 identical over 9 bases. Germline V CDR1 and CDR2: MDHEN, SYDVKM. The CDR3 has 15 amino acids. The trim removed 6 bases at V and 1 base at J, leaving 7 bases unmatched.

The CDR3 DNA reads TGTGCCAGCAGTCAGGACAGGGGAATTGTCCCCTACGAGCAGTACTTC. Its protein is CASSQDRGIVPYEQYF. The chain carries TRBV27 and TRBJ2-7; TRBD1 aligns across 9 bases. Germline V lookup: CDR1 MNHEY, CDR2 SMNVEV (reference sequence). The CDR3 length is 16 residues. V lost 5 bases to trimming and J lost 2 bases; unmatched junction nucleotides: 10.

The genes are TRBV7-6 and TRBJ2-7; 8 bases fit TRBD1. The CDR3 contains 15 residues. Germline V gene sequence: CDR1 SGHVS, CDR2 FNYEAQ. The V gene end was trimmed by 6 bases and the J gene end by 3 bases; junction bases not matched to a gene: 10. Here the CDR3 DNA reads TGTGCCAGCAGTTCTACAGGGACAGGTTTCTACGAGCAGTACTTC. This gives the protein CASSSTGTGFYEQYF. The full variable domain, its missing parts supplied by reference TRBV7-6 and TRBJ2-7, is GAGVSQSPRYKVTKRGQDVALRCDPISGHVSLYWYRQALGQGPEFLTYFNYEAQQDKSGLPNDRFSAERPEGSISTLTIQRTEQRDSAMYRCASSSTGTGFYEQYFGPGTRLTVT.